This T cell receptor beta chain is from a study of T cells in localized non-small cell lung cancer. Of note for this clone: Its specificity is unknown.

V lost 2 bases to trimming and J lost 4 bases; unmatched junction nucleotides: 4. Germline V lookup: CDR1 SGDLS, CDR2 YYNGEE. The CDR3 runs 15 residues. Using immunoSEQ multiplex PCR, the repertoire was profiled, and TCRdb retains in-frame clones only, with some absent. The sample records 90,000 or so clones, about nine tenths being singletons. Study-wide results and caveats: A single tumor region was sequenced, leaving heterogeneity possible. Adjacent lung tissue had a median about 52 of the top 100 clones found in the tumor. Increased T cell density in blood showed an association with longer overall survival. Clonality of T cells reached its maximum in uninvolved adjacent lung, surpassing tumor.

The chain uses TRBV9 and TRBJ2-2; 8 bases map to TRBD1. Sample: peripheral blood, taken before any cancer treatment. The sequence derives from a man aged 35-75 years with stage I squamous cell lung carcinoma. CDR3: CASSVRGTGTGELFF. The CDR3 DNA follows: TGTGCCAGCAGCGTCAGGGGGACAGGCACCGGGGAGCTGTTTTTT. Using reference TRBV9 and TRBJ2-2 for the parts outside the CDR3, the full variable domain is DSGVTQTPKHLITATGQRVTLRCSPRSGDLSVYWYQQSLDQGLQFLIQYYNGEERAKGNILERFSAQQFPDLHSELNLSSLELGDSALYFCASSVRGTGTGELFFGEGSRLTVL.